The clone carrying this T cell receptor (beta chain) appeared a few times. Its antigen is undetermined. This sample stems from a study of cytomegalovirus exposure and HLA in healthy donors. Overall study context: When 398 donors were genotyped, roughly four fifths of them were found to fall in the Caucasian-associated ancestry cluster.

60 Vbeta and 13 Jbeta primers were used in PCR. The table came from immunoSEQ multiplex PCR; TCRdb's copy has only in-frame clones and leaves some out. Of about 140,000 clones in the sample, around 75% were seen once. Germline CDR1 and CDR2: SEHNR and FQNEAQ (reference sequence). V lost 2 bases, J lost 7 bases, and 14 bases lay in between. This CDR3 spans 15 amino acids. When sampled, the donors appeared nominally healthy, though they likely had unrecorded immune exposures. General study results and limits: An analysis done earlier found most TCR beta V segments productive about 87% or about 30% of the time. A few chains tied to CMV proved CMV antigen-specific in vitro.

V is TRBV7-9 and J is TRBJ1-4; a weak D match, TRBD1 (6 bases). The material sequenced was PBMCs. The clonotype originates from a man aged 18 to 29 in good health and CMV-seropositive. DNA for the CDR3: TGTGCCAGCAGCTTACAGGGTTGGGGGCTTGAAAAACTGTTTTTT. This codes for CASSLQGWGLEKLFF.